This is a list of T cell receptor beta chains from one sample in a study of blood T cells in healthy people across ages. TCRdb processed the 5' RACE reads anew with MiXCR; each CDR3 protein has one entry. This table holds approximately 2,000,000 distinct CDR3 sequences, 30% to 40% found once. Input material: blood. The source of these receptors is a human donor in good health. Each CDR3 is given with its conserved first and last residue. The order of the fields is V gene, J gene, D gene, clone size, CDR3 protein, CDR3 DNA. The D gene is left open where the match is weak. Part of the rows lack a size; the others show once, few, many or a class for expanded clones.

TRBV4-3	TRBJ2-5	.	few	CASSRDLIRQETQYF	TGCGCCAGCAGCCGGGACTTGATTAGACAGGAGACCCAGTACTTC
TRBV5-1	TRBJ2-1	.	.	CASSLAPLPYNEQFF	TGCGCCAGCAGCTTGGCGCCTTTACCCTACAATGAGCAGTTCTTC
TRBV20-1	TRBJ2-7	.	.	CSASQDIQARREQYF	TGCAGTGCTAGTCAGGACATACAAGCCCGTCGTGAGCAGTACTTC
TRBV4-3	TRBJ1-2	.	.	CASSRDLGEVGYTF	TGCGCCAGCAGCCGAGATCTCGGGGAAGTTGGCTACACCTTC
TRBV6-5	TRBJ1-2	.	few	CAPIGGYTF	TGTGCCCCCATTGGGGGCTACACCTTC
TRBV12-3/TRBV12-4	TRBJ1-1	.	once	CASNPLPTVLNTEAFF	TGTGCCAGCAATCCCTTACCGACAGTCTTGAACACTGAAGCTTTCTTT
TRBV7-3	TRBJ2-3	.	.	CASSLEGGPADTQYF	TGTGCCAGCAGCTTAGAGGGGGGCCCGGCAGATACGCAGTATTTT
TRBV15	TRBJ2-3	.	.	CATSDLRYTDTQYF	TGTGCCACCAGTGACCTGAGGTACACAGATACGCAGTATTTT
TRBV20-1	TRBJ2-7	.	.	CSAAVNPTYEQYF	TGCAGTGCTGCCGTAAATCCTACCTACGAGCAGTACTTC
TRBV12-3/TRBV12-4	TRBJ2-7	TRBD1	.	CASSLTGVFREQYF	TGTGCCAGCAGTCTTACAGGGGTCTTTCGCGAGCAGTACTTC
TRBV27	TRBJ1-6	.	.	CASSLGSLSSYNSPLHF	TGTGCCAGCAGTCTCGGGTCCCTGAGCTCCTATAATTCACCCCTCCACTTT
TRBV15	TRBJ2-1	.	few	CATKKEGTFEQFF	TGTGCCACCAAAAAAGAGGGGACTTTTGAGCAGTTCTTC
TRBV29-1	TRBJ1-2	.	.	CSVEAPMGTYGYTF	TGCAGCGTTGAAGCACCAATGGGAACCTATGGCTACACCTTC
TRBV6-2/TRBV6-3	TRBJ1-1	.	.	CASGLGGEAFF	TGTGCCAGCGGGCTTGGAGGTGAAGCTTTCTTT
TRBV7-2	TRBJ1-2	.	.	CASSLATGLSHYGYTF	TGTGCCAGCAGCTTAGCGACAGGCCTTTCGCACTATGGCTACACCTTC
TRBV3-1	TRBJ1-1	.	.	CASSQVQATEAFF	TGTGCCAGCAGCCAAGTTCAGGCAACTGAAGCTTTCTTT
TRBV5-1	TRBJ1-2	TRBD1	.	CASSHRDRGNYGYTF	TGCGCCAGCAGCCACCGGGACAGGGGAAACTATGGCTACACCTTC
TRBV6-1	TRBJ1-1	TRBD1	once	CASSAPGTGISEAFF	TGTGCCAGCAGTGCCCCCGGGACAGGGATTAGTGAAGCTTTCTTT
TRBV10-3	TRBJ2-7	.	.	CAISESAREYEQYF	TGTGCCATCAGTGAGTCGGCCAGGGAGTACGAGCAGTACTTC
TRBV7-2	TRBJ1-5	.	.	CASSLGGANSNQPQHF	TGTGCCAGCAGCTTGGGAGGGGCTAATAGCAATCAGCCCCAGCATTTT
TRBV2	TRBJ2-5	.	.	CASSESFSTETQYF	TGTGCCAGCAGTGAATCGTTTAGCACCGAGACCCAGTACTTC
TRBV12-3/TRBV12-4	TRBJ2-3	.	.	CASSFLPGAQSTDMQYF	TGTGCCAGCAGTTTCCTCCCGGGAGCGCAGTCCACAGATATGCAGTATTTT
TRBV20-1	TRBJ1-1	.	few	CSARMGGMNTEAFF	TGCAGTGCTAGGATGGGAGGAATGAACACTGAAGCTTTCTTT
TRBV7-9	TRBJ1-2	.	few	CASSPDGVYGYTF	TGTGCCAGCAGCCCGGACGGAGTCTATGGCTACACCTTC
TRBV7-9	TRBJ2-7	TRBD2	few	CASSATSGLAVVGGYEQYF	TGTGCCAGCAGCGCCACCAGTGGACTAGCCGTCGTGGGTGGCTACGAGCAGTACTTC
TRBV21-1	TRBJ2-1	.	.	CASSGSARNNEQFF	TGTGCCAGCAGCGGCAGCGCCAGGAACAATGAGCAGTTCTTC
TRBV12-3/TRBV12-4	TRBJ2-7	.	.	CASSLRYDYEQYF	TGTGCCAGCAGTTTAAGATACGACTACGAGCAGTACTTC
TRBV6-2/TRBV6-3	TRBJ2-1	.	few	CASSTDFSYNEQFF	TGTGCCAGCAGCACGGACTTTTCCTACAATGAGCAGTTCTTC
TRBV12-3/TRBV12-4	TRBJ1-6	.	.	CASSFPGGPLHF	TGTGCCAGCAGTTTCCCAGGCGGGCCCCTCCACTTT
TRBV5-1	TRBJ2-1	TRBD2	.	CASSFTLAGGPHNEQFF	TGCGCCAGCAGCTTTACACTAGCGGGGGGGCCGCATAATGAGCAGTTCTTC
TRBV20-1	TRBJ2-1	TRBD2	few	CSAPGLAVHNEQFF	TGCAGTGCGCCGGGACTAGCGGTACACAATGAGCAGTTCTTC
TRBV2	TRBJ1-5	.	.	CASSERGRSNQPQHF	TGTGCCAGCAGTGAAAGGGGCAGATCCAATCAGCCCCAGCATTTT
TRBV5-1	TRBJ2-7	TRBD2	.	CASSRGLASGYEQYF	TGCGCCAGCAGCCGGGGACTAGCGAGCGGCTACGAGCAGTACTTC
TRBV7-2	TRBJ1-2	.	.	CANSLGGQPYGYTF	TGTGCCAACAGCTTAGGGGGACAACCCTATGGCTACACCTTC
TRBV19	TRBJ1-5	.	once	CASSGWSTGNQPQHF	TGTGCCAGTAGTGGGTGGTCGACAGGCAATCAGCCCCAGCATTTT
TRBV6-5	TRBJ1-1	.	few	CASSPPRTVNTEAFF	TGTGCCAGCAGTCCACCTAGGACAGTTAACACTGAAGCTTTCTTT
TRBV3-1	TRBJ2-7	.	.	CASSGTLPYEQYF	TGTGCCAGCAGCGGGACCCTGCCCTACGAGCAGTACTTC
TRBV20-1	TRBJ2-7	TRBD1	.	CSAREDRGRPYEQYF	TGCAGTGCTAGAGAAGACAGGGGGCGACCATACGAGCAGTACTTC
TRBV20-1	TRBJ1-1	.	once	CSAVYPANTEAFF	TGCAGTGCCGTGTACCCGGCGAACACTGAAGCTTTCTTT
TRBV6-2/TRBV6-3	TRBJ2-5	.	few	CASSYGVLETQYF	TGTGCCAGCAGTTATGGGGTATTGGAGACCCAGTACTTC
TRBV29-1	TRBJ1-2	.	few	CSVDWGVDYGYTF	TGCAGCGTTGATTGGGGGGTCGACTATGGCTACACCTTC
TRBV7-9	TRBJ2-1	TRBD2	.	CASSSASGGESEQFF	TGTGCCAGCAGCTCGGCTAGCGGGGGAGAGAGTGAGCAGTTCTTC
TRBV4-3	TRBJ2-2	.	.	CASGQEIRGTGELFF	TGCGCCAGCGGCCAAGAGATTAGGGGCACCGGGGAGCTGTTTTTT
TRBV3-1	TRBJ2-7	.	few	CASSQDVRFGEQYF	TGTGCCAGCAGCCAAGATGTAAGGTTCGGAGAGCAGTACTTC
TRBV20-1	TRBJ2-1	.	.	CSARGEVNEQFF	TGCAGTGCTAGAGGGGAGGTCAATGAGCAGTTCTTC
TRBV29-1	TRBJ1-2	.	many	CSVLAGADGYTF	TGCAGCGTTTTAGCAGGGGCGGATGGCTACACCTTC
TRBV28	TRBJ2-1	TRBD1	.	CASSPNRQGSSYNEQFF	TGTGCCAGCAGTCCGAACAGACAGGGTTCCTCCTACAATGAGCAGTTCTTC
TRBV5-6	TRBJ2-1	.	few	CASSFLAGPAEQFF	TGTGCCAGCAGCTTCCTGGCAGGGCCTGCTGAGCAGTTCTTC
TRBV5-1	TRBJ2-2	.	.	CASSFWMNTGELFF	TGCGCCAGCAGCTTCTGGATGAACACCGGGGAGCTGTTTTTT
TRBV9	TRBJ2-3	.	.	CASSVANTQYF	TGTGCCAGCAGCGTAGCAAATACGCAGTATTTT
TRBV20-1	TRBJ2-7	.	.	CSARLGTASSYEQYF	TGCAGTGCCCGACTAGGGACGGCTAGCTCCTACGAGCAGTACTTC
TRBV29-1	TRBJ2-1	.	.	CSTGPLRGEGNEQFF	TGCAGCACTGGGCCTCTGAGAGGGGAAGGGAATGAGCAGTTCTTC
TRBV7-6	TRBJ1-1	TRBD1	.	CASSLTGLSGEAFF	TGTGCCAGCAGCCTGACAGGGCTCAGTGGTGAAGCTTTCTTT
TRBV6-6	TRBJ2-1	.	many	CASSYPGAGDEQFF	TGTGCCAGCAGTTATCCCGGAGCCGGCGATGAGCAGTTCTTC
TRBV4-1	TRBJ1-5	.	.	CASSQVHNSTQPQHF	TGCGCCAGCAGCCAGGTGCATAATAGCACTCAGCCCCAGCATTTT
TRBV6-2/TRBV6-3	TRBJ2-3	.	.	CASSYAISTDTQYF	TGTGCCAGCAGTTACGCGATAAGCACAGATACGCAGTATTTT
TRBV29-1	TRBJ1-4	.	few	CSALEGFATNEKLFF	TGCAGCGCTCTTGAAGGTTTTGCAACTAATGAAAAACTGTTTTTT
TRBV20-1	TRBJ2-1	TRBD1	.	CSGTGGSYNEQFF	TGCAGTGGGACAGGGGGCTCCTACAATGAGCAGTTCTTC
TRBV11-3	TRBJ2-1	.	.	CASSLSMSQGPYNEQFF	TGTGCCAGCAGCTTATCAATGTCTCAGGGACCCTACAATGAGCAGTTCTTC